This T cell receptor beta chain was recovered during a study of T cells expressing NK-cell markers. Study-level information: It was from sorted CD3+CD56+NKG2C+, CD3+CD56+NKG2C- and CD3+CD56-NKG2C+ T cells that TCR beta repertoires came. With respect to HCMV, most of the eight sequenced donors were seropositive, and one was seronegative. Study-level results: Dominant NKG2C+ clonotypes were found to form roughly 1.0-7.5% of CD8+ T cells in over five donors.

TCRdb re-called the 5' RACE reads; one entry per CDR3 protein, DNA not given. This repertoire includes roughly 390,000 distinct CDR3 sequences. A word on this clonotype: Its target is unknown.

The CDR3 sequence is 12 residues long. CDR1 is LGHDT and CDR2 is YNNKEL in the germline V gene (reference sequence). The source of this sequence is a woman aged 45-65 years in good health. V gene TRBV3-1 combines with J gene TRBJ1-2. The sequenced material came from blood T cells: a sorted CD56 or NKG2C T cell subset, CD4+ or CD8+ T cells, or bulk PBMC T cells (not recorded which). This chain's CDR3 is CASSQSAVGYTF.